Presented here are 27 T cell receptor beta chains from one specimen sequenced in a study of cytomegalovirus exposure and HLA in healthy donors. Clones were sequenced by immunoSEQ multiplex PCR, and TCRdb holds only the in-frame ones, with some missing. The sample lists fewer than 300,000 clones; around nine tenths were seen once. Sequencing input: PBMCs. The receptors derive from a woman younger than 35 in good health and CMV-seronegative.

V and J are TRBV2 and TRBJ1-1; the D gene is possibly TRBD1 (5 bases). The CDR3 length is 11 residues. Germline CDR1 reads SNHLY; CDR2 reads FYNNEI. V gave up 7 bases and J gave up 5 bases, with 8 bases separating them. CDR3 sequence (DNA): TGTGCCAGCACCGGGGGGACTGAAGCTTTCTTT. It is translated as CASTGGTEAFF.

The rearrangement joins TRBV4-3 to TRBJ2-7; TRBD2 matches at 8 bases. V shed 1 base and J 5 bases; nucleotides not matched to a gene: 10. CDR1 is LGHNA and CDR2 is YSLEER in the germline V gene. This CDR3 is 16 amino acids long. The CDR3 DNA follows: TGCGCCAGCAGCCAAGGGACGGCGGGAGGACTCAACGAGCAGTACTTC. Amino acid sequence: CASSQGTAGGLNEQYF.

The chain joins TRBV25-1 to TRBJ2-3; D not certain. V gave up 6 bases and J gave up 1 base, with 8 bases separating them. The CDR3 extends over 13 amino acids. The germline V gene has CDR1 MGHDK and CDR2 SYGVNS. The CDR3 DNA sequence: TGTGCCAGCAGCCTCTCGGGCACAGATACGCAGTATTTT. It encodes CASSLSGTDTQYF.

The genes are TRBV15 and TRBJ1-3; the D is unclear. The CDR3 covers 16 residues. Germline CDR1 and CDR2: LNHNV and YYDKDF (reference sequence). V shed 5 bases and J shed 0 bases, with 14 bases lying between them. CDR3 amino acids: CATSGSIRSSGNTIYF. The CDR3 DNA is TGTGCCACCAGCGGGAGTATTAGGAGCTCTGGAAACACCATATATTTT.

The CDR3 spells CAISEGQGVNYGYTF. The CDR3 DNA follows: TGTGCCATCAGTGAGGGACAGGGGGTAAACTATGGCTACACCTTC. V and J are TRBV10-3 and TRBJ1-2; 10 nucleotides match TRBD1. This CDR3 has 15 amino acids. The junction had 2 bases not matched to a gene; V was cut back by 2 bases and J by 2 bases. Germline V gene sequence: CDR1 ENHRY, CDR2 SYGVKD.

The chain employs TRBV21-1 and TRBJ2-2; the table assigns TRBD1, which was not confirmed against the DNA. TRBV21-1 is an annotated pseudogene. This CDR3 spans 20 amino acids. CDR3 amino acids: CASSKEGRGQGTENTGELFF. The CDR3 bases are TGTGCCAGCAGCAAAGAGGGACGTGGACAGGGGACAGAGAACACCGGGGAGCTGTTTTTT.

J is TRBJ2-6 and V is TRBV7-9; 7 positions agree with TRBD1. The CDR3 contains 15 residues. The germline V gene has CDR1 SEHNR and CDR2 FQNEAQ (reference sequence). J lost 2 bases, V lost 4 bases, and 2 bases had no gene match. CDR3 amino acids: CASSSTGAGANVLTF. CDR3 bases: TGTGCCAGCAGCTCCACAGGGGCTGGGGCCAACGTCCTGACTTTC.

The gene calls are TRBV6-1 and TRBJ2-7; 7 bases map to TRBD1. This CDR3 contains 12 residues. Looked up from germline, CDR1 is MNHNS and CDR2 is SASEGT. The trim removed 6 bases at V and 4 bases at J, leaving 3 bases unmatched. CDR3 DNA: TGTGCCAGCAGCGTGGGACAGTACGAGCAGTACTTC. As protein: CASSVGQYEQYF.

The chain has TRBV7-2 and TRBJ2-1; 9 positions match TRBD2. Germline CDR1 reads SGHTA; CDR2 reads FQGNSA. The CDR3 totals 16 residues. Trimming at V came to 4 bases and at J to 6 bases, leaving 10 bases not matched to a gene. CDR3 sequence reads: CASSSLISGSVNEQFF. The CDR3 DNA follows: TGTGCCAGCAGCTCACTCATTAGCGGGAGCGTCAATGAGCAGTTCTTC.

This chain joins TRBV11-1 and TRBJ2-7; TRBD1 matches at 11 bases. Germline CDR1 is SGHAT and CDR2 is FQDESV (reference sequence). The length of the CDR3 is 18 residues. V dropped 2 bases and J dropped 5; count of bases not matched to a gene: 14. The chain's CDR3 is CASSLLSGGTGGSHEQYF. CDR3 sequence (DNA): TGTGCCAGCAGCTTATTATCAGGTGGGACAGGGGGTTCCCACGAGCAGTACTTC.

The sample holds one count of this clone. The chain carries TRBV2 and TRBJ2-5; TRBD1 matches at 9 bases. The germline CDR1 and CDR2 sequences are SNHLY and FYNNEI. Unmatched junction bases numbered 5, after V lost 7 bases and J lost 5 bases. The CDR3 contains 13 residues. DNA of the CDR3: TGTGCCAGCATGAGGACAGGGGCGGAGACCCAGTACTTC. Translated: CASMRTGAETQYF.

This sequence joins TRBV4-1 and TRBJ2-2; D not resolved. This CDR3 contains 14 residues. Germline CDR1 reads MGHRA; CDR2 reads YSYEKL. V dropped 4 bases and J dropped 7 bases, with 13 bases sitting between them. CDR3 amino acids: CASSLTPGRGELFF. Here the CDR3 DNA reads TGCGCCAGCAGCCTAACCCCGGGTCGCGGGGAGCTGTTTTTT.

The rearrangement joins TRBV4-1 to TRBJ2-7, with 8 bases aligning to TRBD2. CDR1 and CDR2 (germline): MGHRA, YSYEKL. V was pared by 1 base and J by 0 bases, with 2 bases of the junction left unmatched. This CDR3 comprises 15 residues. The CDR3 spells CASSQVAGSSYEQYF. The CDR3 coding sequence is TGCGCCAGCAGCCAAGTAGCGGGGAGCTCCTACGAGCAGTACTTC.

The chain joins TRBV4-2 to TRBJ2-7; 7 bases are a match to TRBD1. CDR1 and CDR2 from the germline V gene are LGHNA and YNFKEQ. The CDR3 covers 18 residues. After removal of 1 base from V and 3 bases from J, the junction contained 15 bases not matched to a gene. The CDR3 DNA sequence: TGTGCCAGCAGCCAAGCCGCAAAAGGGGGCAGGAGGTTCTACGAGCAGTACTTC. Encoded protein: CASSQAAKGGRRFYEQYF.

The rearrangement uses TRBV4-3 and TRBJ2-1; 8 bases map to TRBD2. The CDR3 is 20 residues long. V gave up 0 bases and J gave up 9 bases; unmatched junction bases: 22. Germline assignment: CDR1 LGHNA and CDR2 YSLEER. Here the CDR3 DNA reads TGCGCCAGCAGCCAAGATCCCCCAACACCTAGCGGGCAGGGGTACGGTGAGCAGTTCTTC. Its protein product is CASSQDPPTPSGQGYGEQFF.

This clone was seen many times. The chain employs TRBV18 and TRBJ1-2; 8 bases are a match to TRBD1. This CDR3 contains 15 residues. The germline gives CDR1 KGHSH, CDR2 LQKENI. V shed 3 bases, J shed 4 bases, and the junction held 7 bases outside the gene matches. CDR3 coding DNA: TGTGCCAGCTCACCTGAGGCAGGGGGCGGCTATGGCTACACCTTC. Amino acid sequence: CASSPEAGGGYGYTF.

This chain links TRBV4-1 with TRBJ1-1, with 9 nucleotides matching TRBD1. V was clipped by 6 bases and J by 5 bases; unmatched bases: 10. The CDR3 extends over 15 amino acids. CDR1 is MGHRA and CDR2 is YSYEKL in the germline V gene. The CDR3 region is CASRPLHRGRTEAFF. DNA of the CDR3: TGCGCCAGCAGACCACTCCACAGGGGGCGAACTGAAGCTTTCTTT.

The chain employs TRBV7-6 and TRBJ2-7; maybe TRBD1 (5 bases). The germline V gene has CDR1 SGHVS and CDR2 FNYEAQ. Between the trimmed V and J ends, which lost 3 bases and 1 base, there was a span of 13 bases. The CDR3 is made up of 15 amino acids. The CDR3 sequence is CASSFGQGISYEQYF. The CDR3 nucleotides read TGTGCCAGCAGCTTCGGCCAGGGTATATCCTACGAGCAGTACTTC.

The chain recombines TRBV19 with TRBJ1-1, with a weak D call TRBD1 (6 bases). Trimming removed 6 bases at V and 1 base at J, with 12 bases between. Germline CDR1 is LNHDA and CDR2 is SQIVND (reference sequence). This CDR3 spans 14 amino acids. CDR3 loop: CASSLVQGNTEAFF. The CDR3 nucleotides read TGTGCCAGTAGCCTCGTACAGGGGAACACTGAAGCTTTCTTT.

This clone was seen a handful of times. The V call is TRBV19, the J call TRBJ1-1; the D is unclear. V lost 2 bases to trimming and J lost 0 bases, with 7 bases between them. The CDR3 consists of 14 residues. From germline, CDR1 is LNHDA and CDR2 SQIVND (reference sequence). This CDR3 reads CASSIRALNTEAFF. The CDR3 DNA reads as TGTGCCAGTAGTATACGAGCCTTGAACACTGAAGCTTTCTTT.

This chain connects TRBV7-9 to TRBJ1-1, with D maybe TRBD1 (5 bases). The CDR3 is 12 residues long. Between the trimmed V and J ends, which lost 8 bases and 1 base, there was a span of 8 bases. Germline V gene data show CDR1 as SEHNR and CDR2 as FQNEAQ (reference sequence). In DNA, the CDR3 is TGTGCCAGCGGCCAGGGGAACACTGAAGCTTTCTTT. The encoded protein is CASGQGNTEAFF.

The chain employs TRBV27 and TRBJ1-6, with D possibly matching TRBD1 (5 bases). From germline, CDR1 is MNHEY and CDR2 SMNVEV (reference sequence). With 3 bases removed from V and 11 bases from J, the gap between germline ends came to 8 bases. This CDR3 comprises 12 residues. The CDR3 loop is CASSLEGTPLHF. Written as DNA, the CDR3 is TGTGCCAGCAGTTTGGAGGGGACACCCCTCCACTTT.

The rearrangement uses TRBV28 and TRBJ2-2; 8 nucleotides match TRBD1. This CDR3 has 14 residues. The junction had 3 bases not matched to a gene; V was cut back by 5 bases and J by 4 bases. CDR1 and CDR2 (germline): MDHEN, SYDVKM. In nucleotides, the CDR3 is TGTGCCAGCAGTCCCGGGACAGGCACCGGGGAGCTGTTTTTT. This gives the protein CASSPGTGTGELFF.

This chain links TRBV30 with TRBJ2-7; maybe TRBD1 (5 bases). V dropped 4 bases and J dropped 1 base, with 17 bases sitting between them. The CDR3 loop spans 15 amino acids. Per germline, CDR1 GTSNPN and CDR2 SVGIG (reference sequence). The CDR3 bases are TGTGCCTGGAATTTCGGCACAGGCCGATCCTACGAGCAGTACTTC. Translated: CAWNFGTGRSYEQYF.

This chain uses TRBV7-8 with TRBJ2-2, with 13 nucleotides matching TRBD2. Trimming at V came to 3 bases and at J to 7 bases, leaving 11 bases not matched to a gene. From germline, CDR1 is SGHVS and CDR2 FQNEAQ. The CDR3 extends over 18 amino acids. CDR3 in DNA: TGTGCCAGCAGCTTCGGTGGACTAGCGGGAGTCAACGGCGGGGAGCTGTTTTTT. Its translation is CASSFGGLAGVNGGELFF.

The gene calls are TRBV11-2 and TRBJ2-7, with D unclear. CDR3 length: 15 residues. Germline V lookup: CDR1 SGHAT, CDR2 FQNNGV. V lost 3 bases and J 1 base, leaving 13 bases between the germline ends. The CDR3 loop reads CASSFEAITSYEQYF. For the CDR3, the DNA is TGTGCCAGCAGCTTTGAGGCGATAACTTCCTACGAGCAGTACTTC.

The DNA for the CDR3 is TGCGCCAGCGCTACAGGGGGCGGGAAGGACGAGCAGTACTTC. This encodes CASATGGGKDEQYF. The chain is built from TRBV5-1 and TRBJ2-7; 9 nucleotides match TRBD1. Losses at the gene ends were 7 bases for V and 5 bases for J; bases not matched to a gene: 10. Germline CDR1 SGHRS, CDR2 YFSETQ. The length of the CDR3 is 14 residues.